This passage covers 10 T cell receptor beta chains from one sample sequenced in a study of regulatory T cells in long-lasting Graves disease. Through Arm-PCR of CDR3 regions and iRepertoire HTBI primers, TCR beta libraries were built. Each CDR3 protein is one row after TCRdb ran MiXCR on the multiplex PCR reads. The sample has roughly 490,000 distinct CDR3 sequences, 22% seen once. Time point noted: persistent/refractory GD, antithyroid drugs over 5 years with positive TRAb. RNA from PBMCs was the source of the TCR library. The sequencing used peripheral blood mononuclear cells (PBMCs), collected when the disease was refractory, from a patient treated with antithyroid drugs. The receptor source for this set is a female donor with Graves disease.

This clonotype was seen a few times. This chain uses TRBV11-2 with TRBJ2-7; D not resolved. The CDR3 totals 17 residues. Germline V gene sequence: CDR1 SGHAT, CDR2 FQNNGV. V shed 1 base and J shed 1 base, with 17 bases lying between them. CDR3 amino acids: CASSLGSVPIFSYEQYF. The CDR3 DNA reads TGTGCCAGCAGCTTAGGGTCCGTACCGATATTTTCCTACGAGCAGTACTTC.

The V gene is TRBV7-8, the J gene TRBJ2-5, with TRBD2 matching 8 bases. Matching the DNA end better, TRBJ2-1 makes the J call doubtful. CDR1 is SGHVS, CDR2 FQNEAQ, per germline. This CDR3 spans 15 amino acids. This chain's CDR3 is CASSSRLAGSHEQFF. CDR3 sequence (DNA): TGTGCCAGCAGCTCCCGTTTAGCGGGATCCCATGAGCAGTTCTTC.

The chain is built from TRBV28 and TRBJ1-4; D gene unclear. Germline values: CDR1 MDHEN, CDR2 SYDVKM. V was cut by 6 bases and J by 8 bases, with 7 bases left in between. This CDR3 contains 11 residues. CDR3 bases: TGTGCCAGCAGGGGAATGGAAAAACTGTTTTTT. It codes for CASRGMEKLFF.

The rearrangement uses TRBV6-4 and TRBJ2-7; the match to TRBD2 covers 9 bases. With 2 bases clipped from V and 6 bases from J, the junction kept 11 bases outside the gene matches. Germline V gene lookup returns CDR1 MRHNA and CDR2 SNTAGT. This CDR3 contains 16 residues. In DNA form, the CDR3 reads TGTGCCAGCAGTGACCCGCGGGGCGGGAGGGTCTTCGAGCAGTACTTC. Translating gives CASSDPRGGRVFEQYF.

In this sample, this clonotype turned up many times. CDR3 region: CSAQGYSNEKLFF. The CDR3 DNA sequence: TGCAGCGCCCAAGGCTACTCTAATGAAAAACTGTTTTTT. The rearrangement joins TRBV29-1 to TRBJ1-4, with D uncertain. V dropped 7 bases and J dropped 3 bases, with 12 bases sitting between them. CDR1 is SQVTM, CDR2 ANQGSEA, per germline. The CDR3 covers 13 residues.

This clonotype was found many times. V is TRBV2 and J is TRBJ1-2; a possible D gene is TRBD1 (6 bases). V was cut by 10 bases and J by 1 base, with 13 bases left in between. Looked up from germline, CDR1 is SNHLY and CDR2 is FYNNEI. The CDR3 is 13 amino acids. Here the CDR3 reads CAKYRVGNYGYTF. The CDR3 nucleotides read TGTGCCAAGTACAGGGTTGGTAACTATGGCTACACCTTC.

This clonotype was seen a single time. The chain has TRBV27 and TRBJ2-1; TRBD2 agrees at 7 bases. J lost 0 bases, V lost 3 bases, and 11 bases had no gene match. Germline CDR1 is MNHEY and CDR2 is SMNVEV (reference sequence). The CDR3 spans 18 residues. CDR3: CASSFGASGRSSYNEQFF. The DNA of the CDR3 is TGTGCCAGCAGTTTCGGGGCTAGCGGAAGAAGCTCCTACAATGAGCAGTTCTTC.

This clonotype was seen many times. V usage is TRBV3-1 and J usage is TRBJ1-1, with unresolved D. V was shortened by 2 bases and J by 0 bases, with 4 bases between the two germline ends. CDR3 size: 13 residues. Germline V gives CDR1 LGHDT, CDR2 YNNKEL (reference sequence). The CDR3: CASSQSVNTEAFF. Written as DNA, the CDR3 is TGTGCCAGCAGCCAATCGGTGAACACTGAAGCTTTCTTT.

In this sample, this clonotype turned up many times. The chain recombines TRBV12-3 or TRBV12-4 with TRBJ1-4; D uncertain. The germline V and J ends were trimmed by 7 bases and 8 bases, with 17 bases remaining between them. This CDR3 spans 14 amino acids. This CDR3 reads CASTSPRLGEKLFF. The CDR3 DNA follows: TGTGCCAGCACCTCACCGAGATTGGGGGAAAAACTGTTTTTT.

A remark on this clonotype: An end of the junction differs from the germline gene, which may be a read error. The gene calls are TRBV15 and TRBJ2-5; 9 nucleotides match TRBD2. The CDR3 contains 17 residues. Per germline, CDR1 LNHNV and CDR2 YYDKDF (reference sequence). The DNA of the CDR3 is TGTGCCACCGGCAGAGATGGCGGGAGGGCCTTGGGAGAGACCCAGTACTTC. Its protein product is CATGRDGGRALGETQYF. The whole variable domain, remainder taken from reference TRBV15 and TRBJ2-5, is DAMVIQNPRYQVTQFGKPVTLSCSQTLNHNVMYWYQQKSSQAPKLLFHYYDKDFNNEADTPDNFQSRRPNTSFCFLDIRSPGLGDTAMYLCATGRDGGRALGETQYFGPGTRLLVL.